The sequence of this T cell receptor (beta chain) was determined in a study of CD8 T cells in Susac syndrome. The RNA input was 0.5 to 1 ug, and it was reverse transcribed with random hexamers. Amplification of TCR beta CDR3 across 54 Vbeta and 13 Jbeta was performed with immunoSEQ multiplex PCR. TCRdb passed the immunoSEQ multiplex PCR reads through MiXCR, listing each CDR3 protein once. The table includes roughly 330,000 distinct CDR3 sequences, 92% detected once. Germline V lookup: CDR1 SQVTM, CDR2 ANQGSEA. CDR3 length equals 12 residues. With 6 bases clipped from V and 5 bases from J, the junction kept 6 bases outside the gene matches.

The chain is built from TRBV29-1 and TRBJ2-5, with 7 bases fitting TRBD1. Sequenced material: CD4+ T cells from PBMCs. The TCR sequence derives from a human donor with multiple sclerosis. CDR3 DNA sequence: TGCAGCGTCGACAGGGCGACGGAGACCCAGTACTTC. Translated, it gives CSVDRATETQYF.